A selection of T cell receptor beta chains follows, all from one sample in a study of a mutant IDH1 vaccine in newly diagnosed glioma. These receptors have no known antigen. Libraries were prepared by immunoSEQ multiplex PCR; TCRdb keeps only in-frame clonotypes and omits some of them. This sample has 60,000 to 70,000 clones, with around 83% found just once. The sample consisted of PBMCs, taken from a glioma patient whose treatment included an IDH1 peptide vaccine. Source of these receptors: a man younger than 40 with glioma. CDR3s include the opening cysteine and the closing phenylalanine or tryptophan. Each record gives: V gene, D gene, J gene, clone size, CDR3 DNA, CDR3 protein. The D gene is left open where the match is weak. Expanded clones get a size class; other rows say once, few or many, or leave the size out.

TRBV27,TRBD2,TRBJ2-7,.,TGTGCCAGCAGTTTAACCTATGTAGCGGGGGGGCACGAGCAGTACTTC,CASSLTYVAGGHEQYF
TRBV7-2,.,TRBJ1-4,.,TGTGCCAGCAGCTTTACCAACTCTAATGAAAAACTGTTTTTT,CASSFTNSNEKLFF
TRBV25-1,.,TRBJ2-5,.,TGTGCCAGCAGTGTAACCGGGACCCCGATCAAGACCCAGTACTTC,CASSVTGTPIKTQYF
TRBV2,TRBD2,TRBJ2-2,.,TGTGCCAGCAGTTGGGAGCGGGGGGGCGCTAACACCGGGGAGCTGTTTTTT,CASSWERGGANTGELFF
TRBV11-2,.,TRBJ1-1,.,TGTGCCAGCAGTCGCTCCGGGGGAGGGCCCACTGAAGCTTTCTTT,CASSRSGGGPTEAFF
TRBV6-5,.,TRBJ2-6,.,TGTGCCAGCAGTTACTCTGCAGACTCTGGGGCCAACGTCCTGACTTTC,CASSYSADSGANVLTF
TRBV19,.,TRBJ1-5,.,TGTGCCAGTACTCCTGGGAGTCAGCCCCAGCATTTT,CASTPGSQPQHF
TRBV19,TRBD1,TRBJ2-7,.,TGTGCCAGTAGTAGTGGGACAGGGTTCTACGAGCAGTACTTC,CASSSGTGFYEQYF
TRBV19,.,TRBJ1-5,.,TGTGCCAGTACCCGGTCGACCCTGAGTCTATATGGCAATCAGCCCCAGCATTTT,CASTRSTLSLYGNQPQHF
TRBV11-2,.,TRBJ2-2,.,TGTGCCAGCAGAATTAGTATGAGCAGGGAGCTGTTTTTT,CASRISMSRELFF
TRBV18,.,TRBJ1-1,.,TGTGCCAGCTCACCCACCGACAGGTGGAACACTGAAGCTTTCTTT,CASSPTDRWNTEAFF
TRBV9,TRBD2,TRBJ2-2,.,TGTGCCAGCACTGTAAGAGATGCGGGGGGCAATAATGGAACCGGGGAGCTGTTTTTT,CASTVRDAGGNNGTGELFF
TRBV7-9,.,TRBJ2-1,once,TGTGCCAGCAGCTTAGCGGTGAGCTCCTACAATGAGCAGTTCTTC,CASSLAVSSYNEQFF
TRBV21-1,.,TRBJ1-5,few,TGTGCCAGCAGCAAAGCGCTACAAACATTTAGCAATCAGCCCCAGCATTTT,CASSKALQTFSNQPQHF
TRBV4-1,.,TRBJ2-1,.,TGCGCCAGCAGCCCGGGACTTTTGGGGAATGAGCAGTTCTTC,CASSPGLLGNEQFF
TRBV5-1,TRBD1,TRBJ2-2,.,TGCGCCAGCACCCGGACAGGGGGAATCACCGGGGAGCTGTTTTTT,CASTRTGGITGELFF
TRBV14,.,TRBJ1-3,.,TGTGCCAGCAGCCAACAGCTATCTGGAAACACCATATATTTT,CASSQQLSGNTIYF
TRBV11-2,TRBD1,TRBJ1-4,.,TGTGCCAGCAGCCCGCTAAGGGGGCAGACTAATGAAAAACTGTTTTTT,CASSPLRGQTNEKLFF
TRBV6-5,.,TRBJ2-7,.,TGTGCCAGCAGCCGGTCAGGGACCTACGAGCAGTACTTC,CASSRSGTYEQYF
TRBV6-4,.,TRBJ2-2,.,TGTGCCAGCAGTGACTCGGGCACCGGGGAGCTGTTTTTT,CASSDSGTGELFF
TRBV11-2,.,TRBJ1-2,.,TGTGCCAGCAGCTTTACAGGGTTGGGCTATGGCTACACCTTC,CASSFTGLGYGYTF
TRBV28,.,TRBJ1-5,.,TGTGCCAGCATTCTACAGGGCGGTCAGCCCCAGCATTTT,CASILQGGQPQHF
TRBV6-5,TRBD1,TRBJ1-2,once,TGTGCCAGCAGTTCGGGTTCGGGACAGTCCTTAGGTTACACCTTC,CASSSGSGQSLGYTF
TRBV28,.,TRBJ1-6,.,TGTGCCAGCAGTCAGTGGGGGCTAAATTCACCCCTCCACTTT,CASSQWGLNSPLHF
TRBV30,TRBD1,TRBJ2-7,.,TGTGCCTGGAGTGGACAGGGGTGGCGAGGTCACGAGCAGTACTTC,CAWSGQGWRGHEQYF
TRBV2,.,TRBJ1-5,few,TGTGCCAGCAGTGAACGGGGGCAGGGTAATCAGCCCCAGCATTTT,CASSERGQGNQPQHF
TRBV5-4,.,TRBJ2-7,.,TGTGCCAGCAGCCCCTCCTTCGGCGAGCAGTACTTC,CASSPSFGEQYF
TRBV25-1,.,TRBJ1-4,.,TGTGCCAGCAGTTGGCAGAAGAATGAAAAACTGTTTTTT,CASSWQKNEKLFF
TRBV5-1,.,TRBJ1-2,.,TGCGCCAGCAGCTTGGACGACCGCCGGAGCTATGGCTACACCTTC,CASSLDDRRSYGYTF
TRBV28,.,TRBJ1-3,once,TGTGCCAGCAGTCTTCCGGGATACTCTGGAAACACCATATATTTT,CASSLPGYSGNTIYF
TRBV15,TRBD2,TRBJ2-1,.,TGTGCCACCTCCGGGGGGTACAATGAGCAGTTCTTC,CATSGGYNEQFF
TRBV5-5,TRBD1,TRBJ1-5,.,TGTGCCAGCAGCTTAGTTTGGACAGGGGGATTACTGGAGCAGCCCCAGCATTTT,CASSLVWTGGLLEQPQHF
TRBV15,.,TRBJ1-5,.,TGTGCCACCAGCAGAGACGACAGTTGGGCCCTTAGCAATCAGCCCCAGCATTTT,CATSRDDSWALSNQPQHF
TRBV2,.,TRBJ1-2,.,TGTGCCAGCAGTGAGCAGGGTCAGGGCTATGGCTACACCTTC,CASSEQGQGYGYTF
TRBV4-1,.,TRBJ2-7,.,TGCGCCAGCAGCCAAGGGACTTTTGGCGAGCAGTACTTC,CASSQGTFGEQYF